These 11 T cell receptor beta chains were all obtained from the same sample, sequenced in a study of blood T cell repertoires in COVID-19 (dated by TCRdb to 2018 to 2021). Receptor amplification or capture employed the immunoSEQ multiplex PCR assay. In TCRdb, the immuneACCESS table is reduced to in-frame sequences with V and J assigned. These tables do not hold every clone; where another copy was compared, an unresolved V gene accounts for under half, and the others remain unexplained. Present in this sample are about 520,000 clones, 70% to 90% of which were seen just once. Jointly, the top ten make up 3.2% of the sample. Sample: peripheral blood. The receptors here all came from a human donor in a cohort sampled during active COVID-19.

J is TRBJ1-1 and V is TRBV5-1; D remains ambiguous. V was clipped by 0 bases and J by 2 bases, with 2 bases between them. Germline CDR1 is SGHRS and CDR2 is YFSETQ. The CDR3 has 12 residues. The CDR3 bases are TGCGCCAGCAGCTTGGTAAACACTGAAGCTTTCTTT. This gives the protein CASSLVNTEAFF.

This chain's CDR3 is CASSQDTGLEETQYF. Written as DNA, the CDR3 is TGCGCCAGCAGCCAAGATACCGGGTTGGAAGAGACCCAGTACTTC. The V gene is TRBV4-1, the J gene TRBJ2-5; D gene uncertain. Trimming removed 0 bases at V and 3 bases at J, with 11 bases between. The germline V gene has CDR1 MGHRA and CDR2 YSYEKL. The CDR3 runs 15 residues.

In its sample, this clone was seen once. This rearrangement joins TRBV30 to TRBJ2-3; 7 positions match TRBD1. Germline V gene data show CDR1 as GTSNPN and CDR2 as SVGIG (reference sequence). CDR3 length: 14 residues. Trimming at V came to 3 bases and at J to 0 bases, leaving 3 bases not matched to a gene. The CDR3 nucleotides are TGTGCCTGGAGCCTGGACAGGAGCACAGATACGCAGTATTTT. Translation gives CAWSLDRSTDTQYF.

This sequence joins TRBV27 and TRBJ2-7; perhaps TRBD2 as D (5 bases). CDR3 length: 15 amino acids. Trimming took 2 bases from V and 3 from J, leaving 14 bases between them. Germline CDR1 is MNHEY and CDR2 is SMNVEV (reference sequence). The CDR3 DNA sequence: TGTGCCAGCAGTTTACTAACGGGGAAGGACTACGAGCAGTACTTC. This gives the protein CASSLLTGKDYEQYF.

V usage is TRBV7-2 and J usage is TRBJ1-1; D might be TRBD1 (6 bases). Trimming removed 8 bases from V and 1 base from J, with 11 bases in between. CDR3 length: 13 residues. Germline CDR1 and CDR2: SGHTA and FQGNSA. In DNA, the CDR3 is TGTGCCAGCCACAGGGTAAGGAACACTGAAGCTTTCTTT. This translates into CASHRVRNTEAFF.

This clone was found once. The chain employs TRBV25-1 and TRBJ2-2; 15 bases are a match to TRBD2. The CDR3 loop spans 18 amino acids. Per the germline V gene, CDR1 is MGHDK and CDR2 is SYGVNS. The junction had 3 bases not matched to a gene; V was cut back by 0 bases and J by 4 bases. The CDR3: CASSEYRGLAGGTGELFF. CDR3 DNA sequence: TGTGCCAGCAGTGAATATAGGGGACTAGCGGGAGGCACCGGGGAGCTGTTTTTT.

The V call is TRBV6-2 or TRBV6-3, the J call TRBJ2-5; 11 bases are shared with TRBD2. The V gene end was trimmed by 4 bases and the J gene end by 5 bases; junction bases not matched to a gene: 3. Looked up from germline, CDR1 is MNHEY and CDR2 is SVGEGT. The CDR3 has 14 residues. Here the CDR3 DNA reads TGTGCCAGCAGTTTCGCTAGCGGGGGGGAGACCCAGTACTTC. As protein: CASSFASGGETQYF.

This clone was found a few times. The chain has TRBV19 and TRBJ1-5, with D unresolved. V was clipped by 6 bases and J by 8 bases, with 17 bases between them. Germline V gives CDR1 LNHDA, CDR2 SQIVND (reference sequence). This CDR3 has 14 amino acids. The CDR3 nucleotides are TGTGCCAGTAGCCTAACTCTGTCGATGGAGCCCCAGCATTTT. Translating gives CASSLTLSMEPQHF. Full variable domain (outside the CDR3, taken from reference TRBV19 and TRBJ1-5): DGGITQSPKYLFRKEGQNVTLSCEQNLNHDAMYWYRQDPGQGLRLIYYSQIVNDFQKGDIAEGYSVSREKKESFPLTVTSAQKNPTAFYLCASSLTLSMEPQHFGDGTRLSIL.

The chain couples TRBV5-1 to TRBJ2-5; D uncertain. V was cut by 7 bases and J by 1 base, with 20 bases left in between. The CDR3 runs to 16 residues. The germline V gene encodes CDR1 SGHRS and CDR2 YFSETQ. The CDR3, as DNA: TGCGCCAGCCGCTCGCTGGGCCAGAATCCCCAAGAGACCCAGTACTTC. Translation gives CASRSLGQNPQETQYF. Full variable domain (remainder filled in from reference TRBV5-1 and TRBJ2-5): KAGVTQTPRYLIKTRGQQVTLSCSPISGHRSVSWYQQTPGQGLQFLFEYFSETQRNKGNFPGRFSGRQFSNSRSEMNVSTLELGDSALYLCASRSLGQNPQETQYFGPGTRLLVL.

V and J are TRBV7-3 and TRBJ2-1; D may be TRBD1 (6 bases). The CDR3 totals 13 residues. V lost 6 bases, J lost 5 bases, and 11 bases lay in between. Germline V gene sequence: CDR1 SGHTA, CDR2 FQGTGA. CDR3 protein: CASRRDINNEQFF. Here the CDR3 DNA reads TGTGCCAGCAGACGGGACATCAACAATGAGCAGTTCTTC.

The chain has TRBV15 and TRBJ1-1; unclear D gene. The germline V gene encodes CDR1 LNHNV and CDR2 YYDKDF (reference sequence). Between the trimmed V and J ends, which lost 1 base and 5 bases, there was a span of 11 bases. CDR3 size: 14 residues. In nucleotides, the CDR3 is TGTGCCACCAGCAGAGGGACCCGAGGGACTGAAGCTTTCTTT. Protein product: CATSRGTRGTEAFF.